Each of the 30 T cell receptor beta chains below was sequenced from the same sample in a study of cytomegalovirus exposure and HLA in healthy donors. Sequencing used immunoSEQ multiplex PCR; TCRdb keeps in-frame clones, though not all of them. This table has tens of thousands of clones, under 95% appearing once. Input material: PBMCs. Every receptor here comes from a man between 18 and 29 years old in good health and CMV-seronegative.

The chain uses TRBV6-5 and TRBJ2-4; D gene ambiguous. Trimming removed 0 bases from V and 1 base from J, with 10 bases in between. Germline CDR1 MNHEY, CDR2 SVGAGI. The CDR3 runs to 16 residues. The CDR3 loop reads CASSYSGGGAKNIQYF. CDR3 DNA sequence: TGTGCCAGCAGTTACTCTGGCGGTGGGGCCAAAAACATTCAGTACTTC.

The chain is built from TRBV5-6 and TRBJ2-5, with 11 bases that match TRBD1. The CDR3 has 14 residues. The germline V gene has CDR1 SGHDT and CDR2 YYEEEE. V dropped 4 bases and J dropped 5; count of bases not matched to a gene: 4. For the CDR3, the DNA is TGTGCCAGCAGCGCGGACAGGGGGCGGGAGACCCAGTACTTC. It specifies CASSADRGRETQYF. Full variable domain (outside the CDR3, taken from reference TRBV5-6 and TRBJ2-5): DAGVTQSPTHLIKTRGQQVTLRCSPKSGHDTVSWYQQALGQGPQFIFQYYEEEERQRGNFPDRFSGHQFPNYSSELNVNALLLGDSALYLCASSADRGRETQYFGPGTRLLVL.

The V call is TRBV2, the J call TRBJ2-5; weak D call: TRBD2 (5 bases). Trimming shortened V by 5 bases and J by 5 bases, and 12 bases separated the two germline ends. CDR3 length: 13 amino acids. Germline V gene data show CDR1 as SNHLY and CDR2 as FYNNEI. The CDR3 nucleotides read TGTGCCAGCAGTAAACCTCCGGGGGAGACCCAGTACTTC. Its protein is CASSKPPGETQYF. Drawing the rest from reference TRBV2 and TRBJ2-5, the complete variable domain is EPEVTQTPSHQVTQMGQEVILRCVPISNHLYFYWYRQILGQKVEFLVSFYNNEISEKSEIFDDQFSVERPDGSNFTLKIRSTKLEDSAMYFCASSKPPGETQYFGPGTRLLVL.

J is TRBJ1-2 and V is TRBV7-9, with TRBD1 as a possible D gene (5 bases). Looked up from germline, CDR1 is SEHNR and CDR2 is FQNEAQ (reference sequence). The CDR3 consists of 12 residues. Trimming cost V 7 bases and J 4 bases, with 10 bases left between them. The CDR3 DNA follows: TGTGCCAGCACTGATCAGGGCTATGGCTACACCTTC. Its translation: CASTDQGYGYTF.

The V and J genes are TRBV7-8 and TRBJ1-5, with D uncertain. The CDR3 is 13 residues long. The germline CDR1 and CDR2 sequences are SGHVS and FQNEAQ. Trimming left V 3 bases short and J 5 bases short, with 8 bases between. CDR3 residues: CASSFMGDQPQHF. CDR3 in DNA: TGTGCCAGCAGCTTCATGGGAGATCAGCCCCAGCATTTT.

The chain joins TRBV19 to TRBJ2-7; TRBD2 matches 10 bases. This CDR3 is built from 17 residues. The germline V gene has CDR1 LNHDA and CDR2 SQIVND (reference sequence). Trimming removed 3 bases from V and 3 bases from J; junction bases left unmatched: 11. The CDR3 DNA sequence: TGTGCCAGTAGTATGTCTAGCGGGAGAATTAATGGCTACGAGCAGTACTTC. It translates to CASSMSSGRINGYEQYF. The full variable domain, with the rest looked up from reference TRBV19 and TRBJ2-7, is DGGITQSPKYLFRKEGQNVTLSCEQNLNHDAMYWYRQDPGQGLRLIYYSQIVNDFQKGDIAEGYSVSREKKESFPLTVTSAQKNPTAFYLCASSMSSGRINGYEQYFGPGTRLTVT.

Regarding this clone: In the same sample, other DNA sequences code for this CDR3. V is TRBV6-5 and J is TRBJ1-2, with D possibly TRBD1 on 5 matching bases. The length of the CDR3 is 15 residues. Trimming stripped 5 bases from V and 4 bases from J, with 17 bases between. Germline assignment: CDR1 MNHEY and CDR2 SVGAGI. The CDR3 DNA reads as TGTGCCAGCAGTAAAACCAAGGACACCGCCTATGGCTACACCTTC. Translating it yields CASSKTKDTAYGYTF.

Regarding this clone: Other DNA sequences in this specimen translate into the identical CDR3. This chain joins TRBV5-1 and TRBJ2-7; 7 bases line up with TRBD2. The V segment lost 0 bases and the J segment 0 bases; nucleotides outside the gene matches: 3. CDR3 length equals 15 residues. CDR1 is SGHRS, CDR2 YFSETQ, per germline. The CDR3 DNA follows: TGCGCCAGCAGCTTGGCCCCTAGCGGCTCCTACGAGCAGTACTTC. Its translation is CASSLAPSGSYEQYF.

The V and J genes are TRBV5-6 and TRBJ2-7; TRBD2 aligns across 8 bases. Germline V gene data show CDR1 as SGHDT and CDR2 as YYEEEE. CDR3 length: 15 amino acids. V lost 2 bases, J lost 3 bases, and 7 bases stayed unmatched. DNA of the CDR3: TGTGCCAGCAGCTTTAGGGGACTAGTAGACTACGAGCAGTACTTC. Translation: CASSFRGLVDYEQYF.

The rearrangement uses TRBV7-2 and TRBJ2-1; 12 bases align to TRBD2. The CDR3 is made up of 15 amino acids. V dropped 2 bases and J dropped 8; count of bases not matched to a gene: 4. The germline V gene encodes CDR1 SGHTA and CDR2 FQGNSA. The CDR3 DNA reads as TGTGCCAGCAGCTTACTAGCGGGAGGGACAGATGAGCAGTTCTTC. Amino acids: CASSLLAGGTDEQFF.

The V and J genes are TRBV19 and TRBJ1-1; 10 bases are shared with TRBD1. V trimming: 1 base; J trimming: 11 bases; junction bases outside the gene matches: 7. The CDR3 covers 14 residues. Germline V lookup: CDR1 LNHDA, CDR2 SQIVND (reference sequence). The CDR3 region has the DNA TGTGCCAGTAGTATAGCCTCCGGGACAGGGGATGCTTTCTTT. It codes for CASSIASGTGDAFF.

The CDR3, as DNA: TGTGCCACCAGCAGAGATGCGGGCATAGGTGTATACGAGCAGTACTTC. This encodes CATSRDAGIGVYEQYF. V and J are TRBV15 and TRBJ2-7, with D perhaps TRBD2 (5 bases). Trimming left V 0 bases short and J 4 bases short, with 16 bases between. CDR1 and CDR2 from the germline V gene are LNHNV and YYDKDF (reference sequence). The CDR3 runs to 16 residues.

The V call is TRBV5-6, the J call TRBJ1-2; 8 nucleotides match TRBD1. The germline gives CDR1 SGHDT, CDR2 YYEEEE. With V trimmed by 4 bases and J by 1 base, 3 bases remained unmatched. CDR3 size: 14 residues. As DNA, the CDR3 is TGTGCCAGCAGCAAGGACAGGGTTAACTATGGCTACACCTTC. Its protein is CASSKDRVNYGYTF.

The chain couples TRBV6-1 to TRBJ1-2; 9 nucleotides align to TRBD1. CDR1 is MNHNS and CDR2 is SASEGT in the germline V gene. V lost 6 bases to trimming and J lost 3 bases; unmatched junction nucleotides: 8. This CDR3 has 15 residues. The CDR3 DNA reads TGTGCCAGCAGACATACAGGGGGCGAGGACTATGGCTACACCTTC. Its protein is CASRHTGGEDYGYTF.

This clone was seen a single time. The chain employs TRBV5-6 and TRBJ2-7, with 9 nucleotides matching TRBD2. The ends lost 0 bases at V and 2 bases at J; junction bases unmatched: 3. Looked up from germline, CDR1 is SGHDT and CDR2 is YYEEEE. The CDR3 is 15 residues long. CDR3 DNA sequence: TGTGCCAGCAGCTTGGCAGCGGGAGGCACCTACGAGCAGTACTTC. Its translation: CASSLAAGGTYEQYF.

This sequence joins TRBV7-8 and TRBJ2-3; no reliable D call. The CDR3 loop spans 14 amino acids. CDR1 is SGHVS and CDR2 is FQNEAQ in the germline V gene. V gave up 1 base and J gave up 2 bases, with 7 bases separating them. The CDR3 here is CASSLVRNTDTQYF. The CDR3 DNA reads TGTGCCAGCAGCTTAGTGAGGAACACAGATACGCAGTATTTT.

The chain combines TRBV7-8 with TRBJ2-7, with 8 bases lining up with TRBD1. Germline CDR1 is SGHVS and CDR2 is FQNEAQ. V was clipped by 3 bases and J by 0 bases; unmatched bases: 4. The CDR3 consists of 15 residues. The DNA for the CDR3 is TGTGCCAGCAGCTTCCGGGACAGGAGCTCCTACGAGCAGTACTTC. It is translated as CASSFRDRSSYEQYF.

The chain combines TRBV15 with TRBJ2-7; 7 positions match TRBD2. V trimming: 3 bases; J trimming: 3 bases; junction bases outside the gene matches: 5. CDR3 size: 14 residues. The V gene's germline CDR1 is LNHNV and CDR2 YYDKDF (reference sequence). The CDR3 sequence is CATSSSGTFYEQYF. Written as DNA, the CDR3 is TGTGCCACCAGCAGCAGCGGGACTTTCTACGAGCAGTACTTC.

Only a few counts were recorded for this clone. This rearrangement joins TRBV28 to TRBJ2-3, with TRBD2 identical over 7 bases. V lost 5 bases, J lost 0 bases, and 5 bases stayed unmatched. Germline lookup yields CDR1 MDHEN and CDR2 SYDVKM. The CDR3 is 15 residues long. CDR3 bases: TGTGCCAGCAGTAATCCGCGGGAGAGCACAGATACGCAGTATTTT. Protein product: CASSNPRESTDTQYF.

This clone was found once. The V gene is TRBV7-8, the J gene TRBJ2-3, with a weak D call TRBD1 (5 bases). CDR1 is SGHVS, CDR2 FQNEAQ, per germline. The germline V and J ends were trimmed by 2 bases and 0 bases, with 18 bases remaining between them. This CDR3 is built from 18 residues. The CDR3 spells CASSLLLGESTSTDTQYF. DNA of the CDR3: TGTGCCAGCAGCTTACTTTTAGGGGAAAGCACTAGCACAGATACGCAGTATTTT.

This chain joins TRBV19 and TRBJ2-1, with 11 bases identical to TRBD2. Germline loops: CDR1 LNHDA, CDR2 SQIVND (reference sequence). Trimming at V came to 7 bases and at J to 4 bases, leaving 9 bases not matched to a gene. The CDR3 spans 16 residues. The CDR3 nucleotides are TGTGCCAGTACCCCAACGGGACTAGCGGATTACAATGAGCAGTTCTTC. Translation: CASTPTGLADYNEQFF.

The chain recombines TRBV6-5 with TRBJ2-5; weak D call: TRBD1 (5 bases). Germline assignment: CDR1 MNHEY and CDR2 SVGAGI. V lost 6 bases, J lost 4 bases, and 18 bases lay in between. CDR3 length: 15 residues. The CDR3 spells CASRALRVWGETQYF. For the CDR3, the DNA is TGTGCCAGCAGAGCTCTCAGGGTTTGGGGAGAGACCCAGTACTTC.

The chain has TRBV28 and TRBJ2-1; D uncertain. Germline V gives CDR1 MDHEN, CDR2 SYDVKM. This CDR3 spans 13 amino acids. Trimming removed 6 bases at V and 2 bases at J, with 8 bases between. The CDR3 bases are TGTGCCAGCAGGACAATTCCCTACAATGAGCAGTTCTTC. Its protein product is CASRTIPYNEQFF.

The V call is TRBV4-2, the J call TRBJ2-1; 9 bases line up with TRBD2. V trimming: 0 bases; J trimming: 4 bases; junction bases outside the gene matches: 4. The CDR3 consists of 16 residues. Germline-derived CDR1 and CDR2 are LGHNA and YNFKEQ. The CDR3 sequence is CASSQESSGIYNEQFF. The CDR3 bases are TGTGCCAGCAGCCAAGAATCTAGCGGGATTTACAATGAGCAGTTCTTC.

The V call is TRBV6-5, the J call TRBJ1-5; perhaps TRBD1 as D (6 bases). V was pared by 8 bases and J by 4 bases, with 18 bases between. The CDR3 consists of 15 residues. Germline assignment: CDR1 MNHEY and CDR2 SVGAGI. The CDR3 here is CASASLGGPNQPQHF. In DNA form, the CDR3 reads TGTGCCAGCGCAAGTCTCGGGGGGCCGAATCAGCCCCAGCATTTT.

The V and J genes are TRBV4-1 and TRBJ2-5; tentative D call: TRBD2 (7 bases). V was pared by 4 bases and J by 4 bases, with 19 bases between. The CDR3 contains 16 residues. Germline V lookup: CDR1 MGHRA, CDR2 YSYEKL. The CDR3 spells CASSRGAGEVAETQYF. CDR3 DNA sequence: TGCGCCAGCAGCCGGGGGGCGGGAGAGGTGGCAGAGACCCAGTACTTC.

This chain links TRBV6-5 with TRBJ1-2, with TRBD1 as a possible D gene (6 bases). Germline CDR1 and CDR2: MNHEY and SVGAGI. The CDR3 contains 13 residues. V gave up 7 bases and J gave up 4 bases, with 13 bases separating them. The DNA of the CDR3 is TGTGCCAGCAATGACAGGCGTTCCTATGGCTACACCTTC. This encodes CASNDRRSYGYTF.

The V and J genes are TRBV5-4 and TRBJ2-3; 10 nucleotides agree with TRBD2. CDR1 and CDR2 (germline): SGHNT, YYREEE (reference sequence). This CDR3 region has 16 residues. The J segment lost 3 bases and the V segment lost 4 bases, leaving 8 bases of the junction unmatched. The CDR3 loop reads CASSPTLAGVTDTQYF. The CDR3 DNA reads as TGTGCCAGCAGCCCGACTCTAGCGGGAGTTACAGATACGCAGTATTTT.

This rearrangement joins TRBV5-4 to TRBJ2-2; TRBD2 matches 11 bases. Germline V gives CDR1 SGHNT, CDR2 YYREEE (reference sequence). Trimming removed 4 bases from V and 5 bases from J; junction bases left unmatched: 10. This CDR3 spans 17 amino acids. This CDR3 reads CASSPFGLAGGTGELFF. CDR3 coding DNA: TGTGCCAGCAGCCCTTTTGGGCTAGCGGGAGGTACCGGGGAGCTGTTTTTT.

This clone was recorded once. The gene calls are TRBV27 and TRBJ2-3; D might be TRBD1 (6 bases). Germline-derived CDR1 and CDR2 are MNHEY and SMNVEV (reference sequence). The CDR3 has 14 residues. The ends were cut back, 4 bases at V and 2 bases at J, with 10 bases in the middle. The CDR3 sequence is CASSSQGLTDTQYF. The CDR3 coding sequence is TGTGCCAGCAGTTCACAGGGCCTCACAGATACGCAGTATTTT.